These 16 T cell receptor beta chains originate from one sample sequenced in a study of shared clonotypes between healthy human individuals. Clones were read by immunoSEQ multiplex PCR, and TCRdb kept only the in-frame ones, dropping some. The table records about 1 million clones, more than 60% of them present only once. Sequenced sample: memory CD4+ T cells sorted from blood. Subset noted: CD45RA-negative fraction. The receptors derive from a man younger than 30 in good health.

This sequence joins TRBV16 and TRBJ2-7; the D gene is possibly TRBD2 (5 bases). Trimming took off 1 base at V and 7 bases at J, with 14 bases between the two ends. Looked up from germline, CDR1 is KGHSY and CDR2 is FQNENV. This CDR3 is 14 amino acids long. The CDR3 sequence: CASSQWIKPGEQYF. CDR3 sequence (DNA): TGTGCCAGCAGCCAATGGATCAAACCGGGAGAGCAGTACTTC.

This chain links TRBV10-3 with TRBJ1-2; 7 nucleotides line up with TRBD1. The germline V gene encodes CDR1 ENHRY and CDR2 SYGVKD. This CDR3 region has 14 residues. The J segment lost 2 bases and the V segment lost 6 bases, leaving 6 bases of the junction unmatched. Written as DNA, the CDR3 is TGTGCCATCAGGACAGGGATGGGAAACTATGGCTACACCTTC. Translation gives CAIRTGMGNYGYTF.

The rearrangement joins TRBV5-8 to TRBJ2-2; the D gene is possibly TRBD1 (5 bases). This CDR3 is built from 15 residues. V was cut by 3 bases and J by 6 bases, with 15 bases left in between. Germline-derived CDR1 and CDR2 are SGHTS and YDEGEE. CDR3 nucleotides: TGTGCCAGCAGCTCGACAGAACCTCGGGCCGGGGAGCTGTTTTTT. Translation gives CASSSTEPRAGELFF.

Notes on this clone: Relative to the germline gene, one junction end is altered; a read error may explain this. CDR3: CASSFTTGVMSSYEQYF. Written as DNA, the CDR3 is TGTGCTAGCAGCTTCACGACAGGGGTAATGAGCTCCTACGAGCAGTACTTC. This sequence joins TRBV7-7 and TRBJ2-7; 8 bases fit TRBD1. CDR3 length equals 17 residues. CDR1 SSHAT and CDR2 FNYEAQ come from the germline V gene (reference sequence).

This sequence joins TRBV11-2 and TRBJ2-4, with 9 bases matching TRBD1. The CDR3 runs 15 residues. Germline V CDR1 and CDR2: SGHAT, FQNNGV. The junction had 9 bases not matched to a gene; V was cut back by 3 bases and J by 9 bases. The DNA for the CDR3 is TGTGCCAGCAGCTTTACAGGGGGCGCCGGGGGCATTCAGTACTTC. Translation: CASSFTGGAGGIQYF. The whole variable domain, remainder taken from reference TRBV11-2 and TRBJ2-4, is EAGVAQSPRYKIIEKRQSVAFWCNPISGHATLYWYQQILGQGPKLLIQFQNNGVVDDSQLPKDRFSAERLKGVDSTLKIQPAKLEDSAVYLCASSFTGGAGGIQYFGAGTRLSVL.

CDR3 sequence reads: CASSEWGQGAYTEAFF. The CDR3 DNA follows: TGCGCCAGCAGCGAGTGGGGACAGGGGGCATACACTGAAGCTTTCTTT. The rearrangement links TRBV5-1 to TRBJ1-1, with TRBD1 matching over 12 bases. In germline, CDR1 is SGHRS, CDR2 YFSETQ. Trimming removed 4 bases from V and 3 bases from J; junction bases left unmatched: 7. The CDR3 is made up of 16 amino acids.

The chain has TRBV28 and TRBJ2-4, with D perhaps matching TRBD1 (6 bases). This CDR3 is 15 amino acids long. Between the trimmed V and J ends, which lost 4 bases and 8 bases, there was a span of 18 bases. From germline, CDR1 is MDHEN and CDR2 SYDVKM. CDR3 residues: CASSSPRNRVDIQYF. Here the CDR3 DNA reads TGTGCCAGCAGTTCCCCACGGAACAGGGTGGACATTCAGTACTTC.

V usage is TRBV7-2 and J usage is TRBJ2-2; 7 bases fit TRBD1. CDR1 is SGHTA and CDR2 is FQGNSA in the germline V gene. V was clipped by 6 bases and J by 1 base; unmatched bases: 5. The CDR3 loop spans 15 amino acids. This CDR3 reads CASRRTGENTGELFF. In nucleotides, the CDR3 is TGTGCCAGCAGACGTACAGGGGAGAACACCGGGGAGCTGTTTTTT.

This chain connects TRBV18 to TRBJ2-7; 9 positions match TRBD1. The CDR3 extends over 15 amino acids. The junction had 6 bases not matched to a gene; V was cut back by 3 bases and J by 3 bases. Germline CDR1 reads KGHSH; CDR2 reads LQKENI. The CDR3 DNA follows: TGTGCCAGCTCACCGCCGGGACAGGGAGGCTACGAGCAGTACTTC. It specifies CASSPPGQGGYEQYF.

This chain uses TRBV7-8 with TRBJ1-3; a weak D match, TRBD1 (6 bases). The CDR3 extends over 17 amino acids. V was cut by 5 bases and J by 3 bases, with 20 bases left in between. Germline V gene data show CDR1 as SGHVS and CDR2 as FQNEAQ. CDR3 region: CASSDELTGEGGNTIYF. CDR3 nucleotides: TGTGCCAGCAGCGATGAGTTGACAGGTGAAGGTGGAAACACCATATATTTT. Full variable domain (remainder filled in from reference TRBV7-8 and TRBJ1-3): GAGVSQSPRYKVAKRGQDVALRCDPISGHVSLFWYQQALGQGPEFLTYFQNEAQLDKSGLPSDRFFAERPEGSVSTLKIQRTQQEDSAVYLCASSDELTGEGGNTIYFGEGSWLTVV.

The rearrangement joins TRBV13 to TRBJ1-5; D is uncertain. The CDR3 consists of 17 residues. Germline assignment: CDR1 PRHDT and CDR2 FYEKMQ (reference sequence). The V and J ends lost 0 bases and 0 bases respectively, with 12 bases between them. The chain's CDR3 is CASSLGGGLYSNQPQHF. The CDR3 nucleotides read TGTGCCAGCAGCTTAGGGGGCGGCTTATATAGCAATCAGCCCCAGCATTTT.

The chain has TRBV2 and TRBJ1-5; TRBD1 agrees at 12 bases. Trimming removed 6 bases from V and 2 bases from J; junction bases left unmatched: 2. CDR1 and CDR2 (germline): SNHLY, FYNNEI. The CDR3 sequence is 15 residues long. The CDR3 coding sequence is TGTGCCAGCAGGGGACAGGGGGCTGGCAATCAGCCCCAGCATTTT. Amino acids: CASRGQGAGNQPQHF.

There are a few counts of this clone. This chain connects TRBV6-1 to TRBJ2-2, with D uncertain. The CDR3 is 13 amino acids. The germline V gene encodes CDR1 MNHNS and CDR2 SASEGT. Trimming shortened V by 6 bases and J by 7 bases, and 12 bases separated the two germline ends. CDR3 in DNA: TGTGCCAGCAGAGCTTACACGGGCGGGGAGCTGTTTTTT. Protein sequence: CASRAYTGGELFF.

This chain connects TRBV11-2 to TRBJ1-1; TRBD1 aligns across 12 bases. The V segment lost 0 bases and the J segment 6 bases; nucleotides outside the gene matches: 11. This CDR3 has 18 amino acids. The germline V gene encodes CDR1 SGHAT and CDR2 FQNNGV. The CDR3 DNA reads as TGTGCCAGCAGCTTAGATAGGGGACAGGGGGCATCGATAGCTGAAGCTTTCTTT. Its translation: CASSLDRGQGASIAEAFF.

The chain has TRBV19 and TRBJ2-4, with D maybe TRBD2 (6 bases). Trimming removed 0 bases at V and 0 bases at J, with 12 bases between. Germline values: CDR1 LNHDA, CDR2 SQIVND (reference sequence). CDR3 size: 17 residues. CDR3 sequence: CASSIDIGTGAKNIQYF. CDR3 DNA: TGTGCCAGTAGTATAGATATCGGGACTGGAGCCAAAAACATTCAGTACTTC.

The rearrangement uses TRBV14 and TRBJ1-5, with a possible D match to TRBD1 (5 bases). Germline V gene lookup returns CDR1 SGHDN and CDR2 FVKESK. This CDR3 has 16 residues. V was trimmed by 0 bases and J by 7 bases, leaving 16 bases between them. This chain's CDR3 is CASSQDIGTLWQPQHF. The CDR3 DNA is TGTGCCAGCAGCCAAGATATTGGGACCTTATGGCAGCCCCAGCATTTT.